A selection of T cell receptor beta chains follows, all from one sample in a study of cytomegalovirus exposure and HLA in healthy donors. Profiled with immunoSEQ multiplex PCR; TCRdb holds only in-frame clones, not every one. The table records about 140,000 clones, 70% to 85% of them present only once. Sequenced input: PBMCs. The receptor set was obtained from a woman between 40 and 50 years old in good health and CMV-seronegative. CDR3s include the opening cysteine and the closing phenylalanine or tryptophan. The D gene is left open where the match is weak. Expanded clones are given a class, and other clones once, few, many or no size at all.

>NA|TRBJ2-7|TRBD1|TRBV28
CASSFLPTGKYEQYF
TGTGCCAGCAGTTTCCTGCCGACAGGGAAATACGAGCAGTACTTC
>NA|TRBJ1-1|NA|TRBV7-9
CSSSQPLVLEAFF
TGTTCCAGCAGCCAACCCCTTGTACTTGAAGCTTTCTTT
>NA|TRBJ1-5|TRBD1|TRBV7-9
CASSIGGTGSQPQHF
TGTGCCAGCAGCATAGGAGGGACAGGGAGTCAGCCCCAGCATTTT
>NA|TRBJ2-5|TRBD2|TRBV7-2
CASSLGLAGQETQYF
TGTGCCAGCAGCTTAGGACTAGCGGGGCAAGAGACCCAGTACTTC
>few|TRBJ1-1|NA|TRBV5-5
CASNVERDTEAFF
TGTGCCAGCAACGTGGAGCGGGACACTGAAGCTTTCTTT
>NA|TRBJ1-2|NA|TRBV30
CAWSFTIAAPYGYTF
TGTGCCTGGAGCTTTACGATAGCGGCTCCCTATGGCTACACCTTC
>NA|TRBJ2-3|TRBD2|TRBV11-2
CASSSGGGRLDNTDTQYF
TGTGCCAGCAGCTCCGGAGGCGGGAGATTAGACAACACAGATACGCAGTATTTT
>NA|TRBJ2-3|NA|TRBV13
CASSYNPIDTQYF
TGTGCCAGCAGCTACAACCCGATAGATACGCAGTATTTT
>NA|TRBJ1-1|NA|TRBV28
CASSGDSSYGAFF
TGTGCCAGCAGTGGTGATAGCTCGTATGGGGCTTTCTTT
>NA|TRBJ1-2|NA|TRBV28
CASSPPGGIGYTF
TGTGCCAGCAGCCCCCCGGGGGGAATCGGCTACACCTTC
>NA|TRBJ1-5|TRBD1|TRBV28
CASSPGQGRNQPQHF
TGTGCCAGCAGCCCGGGACAGGGCCGCAATCAGCCCCAGCATTTT
>NA|TRBJ2-7|TRBD2|TRBV7-9
CASSSWGVAGFGEQYF
TGTGCCAGCAGCTCGTGGGGAGTAGCGGGGTTCGGGGAGCAGTACTTC
>few|TRBJ2-7|TRBD2|TRBV6-1
CASSALTAYSGLSYEQYF
TGTGCCAGCAGTGCACTGACAGCTTATAGCGGGTTATCCTACGAGCAGTACTTC
>NA|TRBJ1-5|NA|TRBV6-6
CASSVLNSNQPQHF
TGTGCCAGCAGCGTACTGAATAGCAATCAGCCCCAGCATTTT
>NA|TRBJ2-7|TRBD1|TRBV7-9
CASSSADSGGLVEQYF
TGTGCCAGCAGTTCTGCAGATTCAGGGGGCTTGGTCGAGCAGTACTTC
>NA|TRBJ2-3|TRBD2|TRBV5-6
CASSFLAGKPDTQYF
TGTGCCAGCAGCTTTCTAGCGGGAAAACCAGATACGCAGTATTTT
>NA|TRBJ2-5|TRBD2|TRBV9
CASSVREFWETQYF
TGTGCCAGCAGCGTGCGGGAGTTCTGGGAGACCCAGTACTTC
>NA|TRBJ1-4|TRBD1|TRBV6-1
CASSDWYRGVTNEKLFF
TGTGCCAGCAGTGATTGGTACAGGGGTGTAACTAATGAAAAACTGTTTTTT
>once|TRBJ2-1|TRBD2|TRBV29-1
CSVVSGRASEQFF
TGCAGCGTGGTTAGCGGGAGGGCTAGTGAGCAGTTCTTC
>NA|TRBJ1-2|TRBD1|TRBV7-8
CASSLGRGQGALVTF
TGTGCCAGCAGCCTAGGTCGCGGACAGGGGGCCCTTGTCACCTTC
>NA|TRBJ2-7|NA|TRBV4-1
CASSQRSSRRDYEQYF
TGCGCCAGCAGCCAGAGATCTTCGAGGAGGGACTACGAGCAGTACTTC
>NA|TRBJ2-1|TRBD2|TRBV28
CASNTGTRLAEQFF
TGTGCCAGCAATACCGGGACTAGGTTGGCTGAGCAGTTCTTC
>few|TRBJ2-5|NA|TRBV29-1
CSGLGGAQETQYF
TGCAGCGGACTCGGAGGGGCGCAGGAGACCCAGTACTTC
>NA|TRBJ1-3|NA|TRBV27
CASRGESGNTIYF
TGTGCCAGCAGGGGCGAGTCTGGAAACACCATATATTTT
>NA|TRBJ2-1|NA|TRBV10-3
CATRGTDNFSGEQFF
TGTGCCACCCGCGGGACGGATAATTTTTCAGGAGAGCAGTTCTTC
>NA|TRBJ1-1|NA|TRBV28
CASSYPGVNVAFF
TGTGCCAGCAGTTACCCGGGGGTGAACGTAGCTTTCTTT
>few|TRBJ1-3|NA|TRBV29-1
CSVAADRNTIYF
TGCAGCGTTGCCGCAGATCGAAACACCATATATTTT
>NA|TRBJ1-4|NA|TRBV5-1
CASSTASGTNEKLFF
TGCGCCAGCAGCACCGCCTCGGGAACTAATGAAAAACTGTTTTTT
>NA|TRBJ1-5|NA|TRBV2
CASKPTGNQPQHF
TGTGCCAGCAAACCGACAGGCAATCAGCCCCAGCATTTT
>few|TRBJ1-5|NA|TRBV19
CASSSTGSRQPQHF
TGTGCCAGTAGTTCTACAGGGTCTCGTCAGCCCCAGCATTTT
>once|TRBJ2-7|TRBD1|TRBV11-3
CASSLNPGQGYEQYF
TGTGCCAGCAGCTTGAACCCGGGACAGGGCTACGAGCAGTACTTC
>NA|TRBJ2-2|NA|TRBV7-9
CASGLALGSGNTGELFF
TGTGCCAGCGGGCTGGCCCTAGGTAGCGGGAACACCGGGGAGCTGTTTTTT
>NA|TRBJ2-7|NA|TRBV5-6
CASSFQESYEQYF
TGTGCCAGCAGCTTTCAGGAATCATACGAGCAGTACTTC
>NA|TRBJ1-3|NA|TRBV19
CASSISRVSRNTIYF
TGTGCCAGTAGTATCTCCAGGGTGAGCAGAAACACCATATATTTT
>NA|TRBJ1-1|NA|TRBV2
CASSDKAGNTEAFF
TGTGCCAGCAGTGATAAAGCCGGGAACACTGAAGCTTTCTTT
>NA|TRBJ2-1|NA|TRBV28
CASSLAGQYNEQFF
TGTGCCAGCAGTTTAGCGGGGCAATACAATGAGCAGTTCTTC
>NA|TRBJ1-1|NA|TRBV6-5
CASSYLRGPEAFF
TGTGCTAGCAGTTACCTGCGGGGGCCTGAAGCTTTCTTT
>once|TRBJ1-2|TRBD1|TRBV6-1
CASSVAGDSHGYTF
TGTGCCAGCAGTGTCGCTGGGGACAGCCATGGCTACACCTTC
>once|TRBJ1-2|TRBD1|TRBV5-6
CASSLGLRQGNYGYTF
TGTGCCAGCAGCTTGGGGCTGAGACAGGGGAACTATGGCTACACCTTC
>NA|TRBJ2-3|NA|TRBV6-5
CASSYSRSDTQYF
TGTGCCAGCAGTTACTCGAGATCCGATACGCAGTATTTT